A single T cell receptor (beta chain) is shown here with its context. Sequencing was performed with immunoSEQ multiplex PCR; in TCRdb, only in-frame clones are kept and a portion is missing. The sample lists approximately 87,000 clones, 75% to 95% seen once, with approximately 0.45% in the top ten. This entry is derived from a study of T cell changes during pregnancy in multiple sclerosis. The CDR3 contains 16 residues. Germline assignment: CDR1 SNHLY and CDR2 FYNNEI. Trimming removed 2 bases from V and 9 bases from J; junction bases left unmatched: 9. The rearrangement uses TRBV2 and TRBJ1-6; 8 nucleotides agree with TRBD1. The TCR sequence derives from a female donor with multiple sclerosis, enrolled in a pregnancy study. The specimen comprised CD4+ T cells from peripheral blood mononuclear cells, sampled in the second trimester of pregnancy. CDR3 protein: CASSERRTGLASPLHF. DNA for the CDR3: TGTGCCAGCAGTGAACGTCGGACAGGGCTCGCTTCACCCCTCCACTTT.